The 6 T cell receptor beta chains listed next were all sequenced from one sample in a study of blood T cell repertoires in COVID-19. Clones were sequenced by immunoSEQ multiplex PCR, and TCRdb holds only the in-frame ones, with some missing. The data hold more than 150,000 clones, with about 80% observed a single time. Sequences were obtained from peripheral blood. The receptors here all came from a woman aged 70-85 years with acute or convalescent COVID-19.

This clone has just one count. V usage is TRBV2 and J usage is TRBJ2-5; no reliable D call. The CDR3 has 14 residues. The germline V gene encodes CDR1 SNHLY and CDR2 FYNNEI. V lost 3 bases, J lost 4 bases, and 12 bases lay in between. The CDR3 nucleotides are TGTGCCAGCAGTGAGAGTGATCCCCGAGAGACCCAGTACTTC. This sequence encodes CASSESDPRETQYF.

The rearrangement joins TRBV5-1 to TRBJ2-7; 9 bases agree with TRBD1. With V trimmed by 0 bases and J by 6 bases, 7 bases remained unmatched. This CDR3 is 15 amino acids long. Germline CDR1 SGHRS, CDR2 YFSETQ. CDR3: CASSLDGTGRGEQYF. Here the CDR3 DNA reads TGCGCCAGCAGCTTGGATGGGACAGGGAGGGGCGAGCAGTACTTC.

This clone turned up a few times. This chain uses TRBV2 with TRBJ1-5, with a weak D call TRBD1 (5 bases). This CDR3 spans 16 amino acids. V was pared by 1 base and J by 2 bases, with 12 bases between. Germline assignment: CDR1 SNHLY and CDR2 FYNNEI. The CDR3, as DNA: TGTGCCAGCAGTGAAGAGTTGGGGCGAGGCAATCAGCCCCAGCATTTT. This encodes CASSEELGRGNQPQHF. The complete variable domain, with remaining parts taken from reference TRBV2 and TRBJ1-5, reads EPEVTQTPSHQVTQMGQEVILRCVPISNHLYFYWYRQILGQKVEFLVSFYNNEISEKSEIFDDQFSVERPDGSNFTLKIRSTKLEDSAMYFCASSEELGRGNQPQHFGDGTRLSIL.

The chain carries TRBV5-1 and TRBJ1-2, with TRBD1 matching 7 bases. The V gene end was trimmed by 4 bases and the J gene end by 7 bases; junction bases not matched to a gene: 4. Germline CDR1 is SGHRS and CDR2 is YFSETQ. The CDR3 consists of 12 residues. CDR3 sequence: CASSPDRAGYTF. CDR3 DNA sequence: TGCGCCAGCAGCCCCGACAGGGCTGGCTACACCTTC.

This sequence joins TRBV9 and TRBJ2-3; a weak D match, TRBD2 (5 bases). Germline V gene data show CDR1 as SGDLS and CDR2 as YYNGEE. Trimming shortened V by 0 bases and J by 3 bases, and 17 bases separated the two germline ends. The CDR3 covers 17 residues. CDR3 residues: CASSVGRGLYRTDTQYF. The DNA for the CDR3 is TGTGCCAGCAGCGTAGGCCGCGGACTGTACCGAACAGATACGCAGTATTTT.

CDR3 protein: CASSPGGDGFYEQYF. The CDR3 nucleotides read TGTGCCAGCAGCCCAGGGGGCGACGGATTCTACGAGCAGTACTTC. This sequence joins TRBV5-6 and TRBJ2-7, with 8 bases that match TRBD1. Trimming at V came to 4 bases and at J to 3 bases, leaving 9 bases not matched to a gene. The CDR3 runs 15 residues. The V gene's germline CDR1 is SGHDT and CDR2 YYEEEE.